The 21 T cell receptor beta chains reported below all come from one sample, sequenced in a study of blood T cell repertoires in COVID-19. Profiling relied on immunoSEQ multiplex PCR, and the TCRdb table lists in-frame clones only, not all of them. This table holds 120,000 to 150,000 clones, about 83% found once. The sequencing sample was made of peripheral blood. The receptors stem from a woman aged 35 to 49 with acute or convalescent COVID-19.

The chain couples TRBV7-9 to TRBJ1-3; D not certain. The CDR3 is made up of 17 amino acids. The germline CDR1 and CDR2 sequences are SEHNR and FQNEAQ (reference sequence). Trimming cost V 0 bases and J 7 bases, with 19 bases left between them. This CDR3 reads CASSLALEGRGGNTIYF. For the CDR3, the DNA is TGTGCCAGCAGCTTAGCGCTGGAAGGACGGGGAGGGAACACCATATATTTT. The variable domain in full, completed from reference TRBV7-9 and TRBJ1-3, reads DTGVSQNPRHKITKRGQNVTFRCDPISEHNRLYWYRQTLGQGPEFLTYFQNEAQLEKSRLLSDRFSAERPKGSFSTLEIQRTEQGDSAMYLCASSLALEGRGGNTIYFGEGSWLTVV.

Here the CDR3 reads CACAQAGYTF. The CDR3 DNA reads as TGTGCCTGTGCCCAGGCAGGGTACACCTTC. V and J are TRBV30 and TRBJ1-2; D is possibly TRBD1 (5 bases). The CDR3 runs 10 residues. Germline CDR1 GTSNPN, CDR2 SVGIG (reference sequence). Trimming cost V 6 bases and J 11 bases, with 13 bases left between them.

The DNA of the CDR3 is TGTGCCAGCAGCCCTAGCGGGAGGATCTACGAGCAGTACTTC. Translation gives CASSPSGRIYEQYF. J is TRBJ2-7 and V is TRBV7-3; TRBD2 agrees at 11 bases. The CDR3 sequence is 14 residues long. V shed 5 bases, J shed 3 bases, and the junction held 3 bases outside the gene matches. Looked up from germline, CDR1 is SGHTA and CDR2 is FQGTGA.

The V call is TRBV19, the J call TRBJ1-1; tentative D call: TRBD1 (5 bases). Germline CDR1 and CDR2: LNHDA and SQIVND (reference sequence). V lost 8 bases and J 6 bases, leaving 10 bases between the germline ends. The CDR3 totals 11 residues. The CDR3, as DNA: TGTGCCAGTGAGGGACTGGCTGAAGCTTTCTTT. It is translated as CASEGLAEAFF.

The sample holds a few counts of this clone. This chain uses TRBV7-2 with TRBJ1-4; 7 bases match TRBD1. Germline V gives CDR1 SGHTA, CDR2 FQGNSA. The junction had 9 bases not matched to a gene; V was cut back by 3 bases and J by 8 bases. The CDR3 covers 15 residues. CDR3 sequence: CASSLIYRGDEKLFF. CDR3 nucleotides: TGTGCCAGCAGCTTGATTTACAGGGGCGACGAAAAACTGTTTTTT.

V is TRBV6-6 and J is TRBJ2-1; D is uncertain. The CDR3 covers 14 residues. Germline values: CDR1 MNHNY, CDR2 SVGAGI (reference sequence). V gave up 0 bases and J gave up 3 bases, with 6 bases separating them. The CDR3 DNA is TGTGCCAGCAGTTACTCTCGGGTCTACAATGAGCAGTTCTTC. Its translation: CASSYSRVYNEQFF.

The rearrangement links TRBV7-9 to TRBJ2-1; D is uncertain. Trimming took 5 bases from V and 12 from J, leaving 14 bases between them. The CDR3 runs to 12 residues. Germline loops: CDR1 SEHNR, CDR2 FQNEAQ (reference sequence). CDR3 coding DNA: TGTGCCAGCAGCCCCTACTCCGATACGCAGTTCTTC. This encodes CASSPYSDTQFF.

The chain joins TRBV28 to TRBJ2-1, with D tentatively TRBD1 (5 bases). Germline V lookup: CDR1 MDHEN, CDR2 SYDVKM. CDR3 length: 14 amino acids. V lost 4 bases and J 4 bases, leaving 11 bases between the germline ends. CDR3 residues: CASSSQGLYNEQFF. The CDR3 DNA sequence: TGTGCCAGCAGTTCCCAGGGATTATACAATGAGCAGTTCTTC.

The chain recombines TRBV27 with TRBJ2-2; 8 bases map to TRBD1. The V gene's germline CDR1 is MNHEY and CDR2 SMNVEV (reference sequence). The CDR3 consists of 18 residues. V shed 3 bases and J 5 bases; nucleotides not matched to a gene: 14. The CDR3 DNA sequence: TGTGCCAGCAGTTTGCCCCCTCCTTACAGGGGGAGGACCGGGGAGCTGTTTTTT. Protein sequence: CASSLPPPYRGRTGELFF.

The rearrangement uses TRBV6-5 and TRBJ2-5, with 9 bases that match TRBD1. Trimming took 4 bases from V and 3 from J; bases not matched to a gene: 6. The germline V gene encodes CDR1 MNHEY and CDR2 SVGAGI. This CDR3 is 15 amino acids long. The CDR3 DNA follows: TGTGCCAGCAGTTCTACCGGGACAGGGAAAGAGACCCAGTACTTC. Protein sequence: CASSSTGTGKETQYF.

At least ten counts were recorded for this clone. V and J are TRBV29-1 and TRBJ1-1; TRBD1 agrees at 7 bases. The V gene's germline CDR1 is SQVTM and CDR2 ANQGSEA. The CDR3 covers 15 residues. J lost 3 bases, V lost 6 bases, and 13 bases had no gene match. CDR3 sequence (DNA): TGCAGCGTGGAGACAGGGTTATCAGTGTACACTGAAGCTTTCTTT. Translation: CSVETGLSVYTEAFF.

The CDR3 here is CASSTPAPTRAVGELFF. The CDR3, as DNA: TGTGCCAGTAGCACACCCGCCCCGACTAGGGCGGTCGGTGAGCTGTTTTTT. The chain carries TRBV19 and TRBJ2-2; a possible D gene is TRBD2 (6 bases). The CDR3 length is 17 residues. V was pared by 6 bases and J by 11 bases, with 28 bases between. Germline V lookup: CDR1 LNHDA, CDR2 SQIVND (reference sequence).

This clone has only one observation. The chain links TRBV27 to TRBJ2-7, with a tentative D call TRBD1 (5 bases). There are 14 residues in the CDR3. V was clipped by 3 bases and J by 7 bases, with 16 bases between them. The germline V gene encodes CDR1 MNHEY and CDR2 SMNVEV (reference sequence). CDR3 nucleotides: TGTGCCAGCAGTTTCCGCGCGGTGAAGGGGGAGCAGTACTTC. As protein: CASSFRAVKGEQYF.

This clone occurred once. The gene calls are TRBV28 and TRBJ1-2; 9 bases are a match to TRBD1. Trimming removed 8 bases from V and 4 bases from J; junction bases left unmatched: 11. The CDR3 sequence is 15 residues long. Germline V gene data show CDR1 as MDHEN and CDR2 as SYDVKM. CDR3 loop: CASRKLQGAVYGYTF. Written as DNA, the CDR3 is TGTGCCAGCCGCAAACTACAGGGGGCGGTCTATGGCTACACCTTC.

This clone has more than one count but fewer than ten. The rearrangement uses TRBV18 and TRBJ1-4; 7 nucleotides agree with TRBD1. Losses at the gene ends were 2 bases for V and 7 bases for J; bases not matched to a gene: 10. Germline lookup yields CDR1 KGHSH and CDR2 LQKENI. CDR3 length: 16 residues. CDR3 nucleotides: TGTGCCAGCTCACCATCAGGGGGAGAAGTACGTGAAAAACTGTTTTTT. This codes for CASSPSGGEVREKLFF.

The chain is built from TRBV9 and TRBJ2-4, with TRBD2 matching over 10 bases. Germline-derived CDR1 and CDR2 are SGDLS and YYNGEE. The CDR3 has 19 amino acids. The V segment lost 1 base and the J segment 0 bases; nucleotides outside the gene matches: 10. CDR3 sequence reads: CASSVSPLAGALAKNIQYF. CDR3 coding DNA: TGTGCCAGCAGCGTATCCCCTCTAGCGGGGGCCCTAGCCAAAAACATTCAGTACTTC.

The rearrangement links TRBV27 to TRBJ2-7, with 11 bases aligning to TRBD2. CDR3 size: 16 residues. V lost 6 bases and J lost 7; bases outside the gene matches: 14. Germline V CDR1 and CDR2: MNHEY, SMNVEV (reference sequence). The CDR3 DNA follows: TGTGCCAGCAGGCGCCTACGGCTAGCGGGGGGAGAGGAGCAGTACTTC. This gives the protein CASRRLRLAGGEEQYF.

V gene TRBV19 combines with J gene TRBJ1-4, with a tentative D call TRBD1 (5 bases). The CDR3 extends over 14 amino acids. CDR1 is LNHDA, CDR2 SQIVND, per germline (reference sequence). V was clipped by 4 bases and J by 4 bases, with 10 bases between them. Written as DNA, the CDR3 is TGTGCCAGTAGTAGACAGCTACTTAATGAAAAACTGTTTTTT. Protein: CASSRQLLNEKLFF.

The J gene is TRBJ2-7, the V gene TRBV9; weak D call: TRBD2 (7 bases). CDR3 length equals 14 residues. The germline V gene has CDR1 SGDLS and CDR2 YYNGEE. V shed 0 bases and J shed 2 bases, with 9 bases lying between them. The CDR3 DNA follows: TGTGCCAGCAGCGTAGGGGGGGGCCCCTACGAGCAGTACTTC. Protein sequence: CASSVGGGPYEQYF.

Written as DNA, the CDR3 is TGTGCCAGCAAAGGCGGCAGGGATTGGCCCCAGCATTTT. This encodes CASKGGRDWPQHF. The V and J genes are TRBV6-5 and TRBJ1-5, with D tentatively TRBD1 (5 bases). The CDR3 runs to 13 residues. The V and J ends lost 7 bases and 9 bases respectively, with 16 bases between them. CDR1 and CDR2 (germline): MNHEY, SVGAGI.

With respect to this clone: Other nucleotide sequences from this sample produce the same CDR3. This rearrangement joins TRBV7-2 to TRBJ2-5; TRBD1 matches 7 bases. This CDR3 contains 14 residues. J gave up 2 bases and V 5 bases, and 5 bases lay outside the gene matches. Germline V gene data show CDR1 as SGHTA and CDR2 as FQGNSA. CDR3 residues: CASSPGTVQETQYF. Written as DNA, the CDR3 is TGTGCCAGCAGCCCCGGGACAGTTCAAGAGACCCAGTACTTC.